This T cell receptor beta chain is from a study of shared clonotypes between healthy human individuals. Only CD45RO-negative cells positively selected for CCR7 counted as naive CD8 cells, so terminally differentiated effector memory CD45RA+ cells were excluded. Assay: immunoSEQ multiplex PCR; the TCRdb copy retains only in-frame clones and omits some. In the table there are about 2.1 million clones, about 93% of which are singletons. The TCR comes from a man younger than 30 in good health. Some clones in this sample may be carry-over from other donors' samples. Specimen: naive CD8+ T cells from PBMCs.

The CDR3 here is CASSLDPYNEQFF. The CDR3 DNA is TGTGCCAGCAGCTTAGACCCCTACAATGAGCAGTTCTTC. The chain uses TRBV7-7 and TRBJ2-1; D remains unclear. V was trimmed by 1 base and J by 2 bases, leaving 3 bases between them. This CDR3 is built from 13 residues. Germline V gene sequence: CDR1 SSHAT, CDR2 FNYEAQ (reference sequence). Looking up the rest from reference TRBV7-7 and TRBJ2-1 gives the full variable domain: GAGVSQSPRYKVTKRGQDVTLRCDPISSHATLYWYQQALGQGPEFLTYFNYEAQPDKSGLPSDRFSAERPEGSISTLTIQRTEQRDSAMYRCASSLDPYNEQFFGPGTRLTVL.